Listed below are T cell receptor beta chains from one sample, sequenced in a study of spatial heterogeneity in lung cancer. TCRdb processed the 5' RACE reads anew with MiXCR; each CDR3 protein has one entry. The sample has roughly 54,000 distinct CDR3 sequences; 7.5% to 9% are singletons. Sequenced material: PBMCs, taken at surgery. Source of these receptors: a female donor with early-stage non-small cell lung cancer. Each CDR3 is given with its conserved first and last residue. The D gene is left open where the match is weak. The size entry is marked missing in some rows and otherwise reads once, few, many or a size class.

.,12,TRBJ1-1,.,TRBV4-3,TGCGCCAGCAGCCAAGATCCATTACTCCCTTTCTTT,CASSQDPLLPFF
many,14,TRBJ2-2,.,TRBV2,TGTGCCAGCAGTGAATTGGCTAGCGCCGGGGAGCTGTTTTTT,CASSELASAGELFF
many,16,TRBJ2-6,.,TRBV20-1,TGCAGTGCCTCGGGATCAACATTCTCTGGGGCCAACGTCCTGACTTTC,CSASGSTFSGANVLTF
few,15,TRBJ2-7,.,TRBV3-1,TGTGCCAGCAGCCAAGGGCTTAGCTCGTCCTACGAGCAGTACTTC,CASSQGLSSSYEQYF
many,12,TRBJ2-5,TRBD1,TRBV28,TGTGCCATCTCGACAGGGCGGGAGACCCAGTACTTC,CAISTGRETQYF
.,14,TRBJ1-5,.,TRBV11-2,TGTGCCAGCAGCCCAGAAGGCGTCAATCAGCCCCAGCATTTT,CASSPEGVNQPQHF
.,13,TRBJ1-5,.,TRBV6-2/TRBV6-3,TGTGCCAGCAGTTACGTTTCGGGCTTGCCCCAGCATTTT,CASSYVSGLPQHF
.,15,TRBJ2-1,.,TRBV13,TGTGCCAGCAGCATCGGGATTTTCATTGACAATGAGCAGTTCTTC,CASSIGIFIDNEQFF
many,17,TRBJ2-2,TRBD1,TRBV5-1,TGCGCCAGCAGCTACGGACAGGGGGCTTATCAGGCCGGGGAGCTGTTTTTT,CASSYGQGAYQAGELFF
.,13,TRBJ2-3,TRBD1,TRBV6-5,TGTGCCAGCAGTCGACAGGGGACGGATACGCAGTATTTT,CASSRQGTDTQYF
many,16,TRBJ1-1,TRBD1,TRBV5-1,TGCGCCAGCAGCTTGGGCACCAGGGGGCAGGACACTGAAGCTTTCTTT,CASSLGTRGQDTEAFF
.,15,TRBJ1-1,.,TRBV6-5,TGTGCCAGCAGTTACTCCCGGGACGAGAACCAAGAGGCTTTCTTT,CASSYSRDENQEAFF
.,15,TRBJ2-3,TRBD1,TRBV30,TGTGCCTGGATGTGGGCAGGGGGTAGGATAGATACGCAGTATTTT,CAWMWAGGRIDTQYF
.,14,TRBJ2-1,.,TRBV9,TGTGCCAGCAGCGTAGGATGGGAGTACAATGAGCAGTTCTTC,CASSVGWEYNEQFF
few,14,TRBJ1-5,.,TRBV24-1,TGTGCCACCAGTGAGGATCAAACACGTCAGCCCCAGCATTTT,CATSEDQTRQPQHF
few,16,TRBJ2-7,TRBD1,TRBV25-1,TGTGCCAGCAGTGAGTTCTGGACAGGGGTGAGCTACGAGCAGTACTTC,CASSEFWTGVSYEQYF
few,15,TRBJ1-2,.,TRBV4-2,TGTGCCAGCAGCCACCTAAATGGGGGCTCGGGTGGCTACACCTTC,CASSHLNGGSGGYTF
.,16,TRBJ1-2,.,TRBV11-2,TGTGCCAGCAGCTCCCTTAAGGCAGGATTAAACTATGGCTACACCTTC,CASSSLKAGLNYGYTF
few,16,TRBJ2-3,TRBD1,TRBV6-1,TGTGCCAGCAGTGAATGGGGGGCAGGGGGCGCAGATACGCAGTATTTT,CASSEWGAGGADTQYF
.,14,TRBJ1-6,TRBD1,TRBV6-2/TRBV6-3,TGTGCCAGCAGATCCACAGGGGAGTTCTCACCCCTCCACTTT,CASRSTGEFSPLHF
few,15,TRBJ2-7,.,TRBV7-2,TGTGCCAGCAGCTTATCGGGGACGGAGACCTACGAGCAGTACTTC,CASSLSGTETYEQYF
.,13,TRBJ1-2,.,TRBV20-1,TGCAGTGCTAGAGGGAGGGCCTTCTATGGCTACACCTTC,CSARGRAFYGYTF
many,16,TRBJ2-3,TRBD2,TRBV6-6,TGTGCCAGCAGTCGGACTAGCGGGGGGGCGGGAGATACGCAGTATTTT,CASSRTSGGAGDTQYF
.,15,TRBJ1-2,.,TRBV28,TGTGCCAGCAGTAATCCAACAGGGACGGGCTATGGCGACACCTTC,CASSNPTGTGYGDTF
many,17,TRBJ2-6,TRBD1,TRBV20-1,TGCAGTGCAACACCGGGACAGGGGAGCTCTGGGGCCAACGTCCTGACTTTC,CSATPGQGSSGANVLTF
few,11,TRBJ2-7,.,TRBV30,TGTGCCTGGGGGCTAGGCGGCGAGCAGTACTTC,CAWGLGGEQYF
many,13,TRBJ2-1,.,TRBV12-3/TRBV12-4,TGTGCCAGCAGTTTGGCCCCCTACAATGAGCAGTTCTTC,CASSLAPYNEQFF
few,14,TRBJ2-7,TRBD1,TRBV7-9,TGTGCCAGCAGTCCTTCTGACAGGGCGTACGAGCAGTACTTC,CASSPSDRAYEQYF
many,19,TRBJ2-6,TRBD1,TRBV15,TGTGCCACCAGCAGTTCAGGACAGGGAGGATTCTCTGGGGCCAACGTCCTGACTTTC,CATSSSGQGGFSGANVLTF